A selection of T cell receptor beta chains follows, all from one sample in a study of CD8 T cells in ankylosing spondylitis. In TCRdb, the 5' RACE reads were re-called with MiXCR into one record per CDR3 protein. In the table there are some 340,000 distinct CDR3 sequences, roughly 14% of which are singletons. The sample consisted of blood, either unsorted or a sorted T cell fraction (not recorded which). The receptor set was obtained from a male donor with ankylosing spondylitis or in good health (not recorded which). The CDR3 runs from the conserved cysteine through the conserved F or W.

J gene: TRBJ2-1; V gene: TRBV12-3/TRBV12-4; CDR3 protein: CATGTGNEQFF
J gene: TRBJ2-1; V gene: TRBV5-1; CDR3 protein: CASSSERQGARRHNEQFF
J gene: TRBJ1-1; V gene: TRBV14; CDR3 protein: CASSQQKAPDTNTEAFF
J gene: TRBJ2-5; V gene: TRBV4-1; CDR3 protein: CASSQPERRAWETQYF
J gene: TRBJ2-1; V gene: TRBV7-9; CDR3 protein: CASGGGLLYYYNEQFF
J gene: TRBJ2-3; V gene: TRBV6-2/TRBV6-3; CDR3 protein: CASSSYLAGDPDTQYF
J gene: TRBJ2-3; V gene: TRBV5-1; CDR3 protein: CASSSSPSDTQYF
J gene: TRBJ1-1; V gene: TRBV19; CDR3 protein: CASRLTGRRTEAFF
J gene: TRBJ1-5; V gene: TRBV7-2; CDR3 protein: CASSFVQNQPQHF
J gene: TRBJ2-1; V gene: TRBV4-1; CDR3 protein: CASSQGTSGGGSYNEQFF
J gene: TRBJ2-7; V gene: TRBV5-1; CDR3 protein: CASKTRDRDLYEQYF
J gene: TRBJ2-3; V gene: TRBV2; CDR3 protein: CASSEEGTLAALALGSDTQYF
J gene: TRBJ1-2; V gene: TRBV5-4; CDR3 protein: CASSFDSLGYTF
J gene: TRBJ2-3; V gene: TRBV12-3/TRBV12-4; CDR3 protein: CASLSYGGSSTDTQYF
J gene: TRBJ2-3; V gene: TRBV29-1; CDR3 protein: CSVEEAGPSTDTQYF